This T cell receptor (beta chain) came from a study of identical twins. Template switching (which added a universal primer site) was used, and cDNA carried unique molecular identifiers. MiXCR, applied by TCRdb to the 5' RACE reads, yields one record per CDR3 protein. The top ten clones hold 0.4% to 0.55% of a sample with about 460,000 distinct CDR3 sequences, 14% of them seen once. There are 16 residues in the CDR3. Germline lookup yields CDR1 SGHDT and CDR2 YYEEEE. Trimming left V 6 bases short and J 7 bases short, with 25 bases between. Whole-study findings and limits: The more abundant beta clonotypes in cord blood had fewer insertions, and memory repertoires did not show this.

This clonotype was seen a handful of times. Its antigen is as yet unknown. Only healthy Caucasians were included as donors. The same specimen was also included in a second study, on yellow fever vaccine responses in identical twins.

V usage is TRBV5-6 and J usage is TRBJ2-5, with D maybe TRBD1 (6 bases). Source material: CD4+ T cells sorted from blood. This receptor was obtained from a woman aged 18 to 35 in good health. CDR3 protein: CASTQLGSGASGTQYF. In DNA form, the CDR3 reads TGTGCCAGCACCCAGCTGGGGTCAGGGGCCTCTGGGACCCAGTACTTC.